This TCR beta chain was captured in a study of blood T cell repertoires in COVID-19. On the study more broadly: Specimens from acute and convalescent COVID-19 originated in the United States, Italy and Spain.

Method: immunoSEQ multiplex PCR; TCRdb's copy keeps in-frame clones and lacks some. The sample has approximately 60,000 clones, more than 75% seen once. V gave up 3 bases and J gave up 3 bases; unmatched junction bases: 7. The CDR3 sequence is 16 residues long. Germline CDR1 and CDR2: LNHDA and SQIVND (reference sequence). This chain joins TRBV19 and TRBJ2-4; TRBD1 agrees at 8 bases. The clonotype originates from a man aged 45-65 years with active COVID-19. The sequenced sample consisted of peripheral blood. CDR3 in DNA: TGTGCCAGTAGTATCTCTGGACAGGGTATCAAAAACATTCAGTACTTC. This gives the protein CASSISGQGIKNIQYF.